The source of this T cell receptor (beta chain) is a study of blood T cell repertoires in COVID-19 (dated by TCRdb to the early 2020s). A note on the overall study: Samples covering the acute and convalescent phases of COVID-19 were provided by collaborators in the United States, Italy and Spain. The material from the prospective study consisted of cDNA or gDNA derived from T cells, B-cell-depleted T cells, or PBMCs. Subjects who had been exposed to COVID-19, were actively infected with it, or had recovered from it provided the deeply sampled blood TCRbeta repertoires that made up the dataset. The repertoires were released in a freely available public database meant as a resource for research on the immune response to SARS-CoV-2. The samples were drawn from the first 160 participants of the ongoing ImmuneRACE study and from 1,200 or so subjects provided by 6 global collaborators. The sample metadata nearly always contained a de-identified subject ID, COVID-19 status, age in years and sex. Where available, HLA class I and class II types were taken from metadata supplied by the sample provider and were not determined by assay-based typing.

The CDR3 holds 13 amino acids from the cysteine to the phenylalanine. Of all the DNA, just the CDR3 is kept, 39 bases in frame from base 1. V is clipped by 4 bases and J by 4 bases, and the sequence between their germline boundaries is 10 bases long. The germline V gene gives CDR1 as MGHRA and CDR2 as YSYEKL. General conclusions and limits of the study: The amount of clinical and demographic metadata varied by source and participant and was provided uncurated.

Turning to this clone: What this receptor recognizes is not known. No base quality values were provided; no much bigger clone lies one nucleotide off.

In Seattle, one collaborating source enrolled patients while the infection was active and tracked those patients longitudinally over the course of disease. The collaborating institutions used their own protocols to collect whole blood in K2EDTA tubes. For TCRbeta analysis, collaborators shipped samples as frozen whole blood, isolated PBMCs, or DNA extracted from either of those sample types. TCRbeta CDR3 regions were amplified from genomic DNA by means of the immunoSEQ Assay, a bias-controlled multiplex PCR. The authors processed their data as follows. Nucleated cell counts per sample were estimated from amplification of reference gene primers within the assay. Sequence reads were collapsed and filtered to measure the absolute abundance of every unique TCRbeta CDR3 rearrangement. For each sample, productive Simpson clonality was calculated as the square root of Simpson's diversity index over productive rearrangements. TCRdb took over this immuneACCESS table, retaining in-frame rearrangements with V and J assigned. Such tables are incomplete; in checked studies, under half of the missing clones stem from an unresolved V gene, and the remainder is unexplained. V and J calls and clone size are those listed in that table; D and trimming were worked out from the DNA. This sample gives 55,000 to 65,000 clones in total; approximately 88% of them show up just once. Roughly a tenth of the sample comes from the top ten.

Sequenced material: peripheral blood. This chain is built from TRBV4-1 and TRBJ1-1, with the D gene not confidently named. The receptor was derived from a man aged 25-40 years with COVID-19, enrolled during active disease. The DNA is as follows: TGCGCCAGCAGCCTCCGGGGATTCACTGAAGCTTTCTTT. This translates into CASSLRGFTEAFF.